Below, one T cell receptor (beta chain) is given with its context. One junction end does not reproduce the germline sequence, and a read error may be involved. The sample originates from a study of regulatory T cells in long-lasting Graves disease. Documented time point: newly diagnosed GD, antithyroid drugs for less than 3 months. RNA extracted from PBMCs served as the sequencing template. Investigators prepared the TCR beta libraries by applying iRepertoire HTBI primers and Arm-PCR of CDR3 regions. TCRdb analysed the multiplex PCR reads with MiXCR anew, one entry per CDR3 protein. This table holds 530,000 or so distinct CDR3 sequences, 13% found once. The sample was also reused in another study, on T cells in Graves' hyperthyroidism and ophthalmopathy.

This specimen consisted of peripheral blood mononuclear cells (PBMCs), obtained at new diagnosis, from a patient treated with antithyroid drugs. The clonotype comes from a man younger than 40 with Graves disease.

CDR3 in amino acids: CASSLGGKADMQYF. The CDR3 DNA sequence: TGTGCCAGCAGCTTAGGGGGAAAGGCAGATATGCAGTATTTT. This chain joins TRBV11-2 and TRBJ2-3; D uncertain. Per the germline V gene, CDR1 is SGHAT and CDR2 is FQNNGV. This CDR3 has 14 residues.